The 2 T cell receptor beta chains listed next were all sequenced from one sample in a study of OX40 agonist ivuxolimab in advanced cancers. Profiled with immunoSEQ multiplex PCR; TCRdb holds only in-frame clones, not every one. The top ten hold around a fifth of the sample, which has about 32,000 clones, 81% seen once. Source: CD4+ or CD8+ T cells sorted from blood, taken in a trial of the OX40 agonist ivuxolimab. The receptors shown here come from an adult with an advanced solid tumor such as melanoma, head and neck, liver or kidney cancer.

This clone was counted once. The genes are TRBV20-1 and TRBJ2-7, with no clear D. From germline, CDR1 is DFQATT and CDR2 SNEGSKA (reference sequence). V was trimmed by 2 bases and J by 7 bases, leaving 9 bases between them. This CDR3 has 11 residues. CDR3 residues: CSARFGWEQYF. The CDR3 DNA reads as TGCAGTGCTAGATTTGGCTGGGAGCAGTACTTC.

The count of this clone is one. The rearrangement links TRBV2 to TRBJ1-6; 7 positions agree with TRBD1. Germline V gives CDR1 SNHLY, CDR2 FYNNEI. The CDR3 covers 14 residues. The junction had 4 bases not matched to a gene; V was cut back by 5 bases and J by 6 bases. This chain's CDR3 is CASSLDRANSPLHF. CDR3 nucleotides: TGTGCCAGCAGTCTCGACAGGGCTAATTCACCCCTCCACTTT.